Each of the 21 T cell receptor beta chains below was sequenced from the same sample in a study of blood T cell repertoires in COVID-19. The data were produced by immunoSEQ multiplex PCR, yet TCRdb's version contains in-frame clones alone and is incomplete. Among about 110,000 clones listed, around 84% were seen once. The sequenced sample consisted of peripheral blood. Source of these receptors: a man aged 40-55 years with acute or convalescent COVID-19.

The chain is built from TRBV5-1 and TRBJ1-6; 8 nucleotides agree with TRBD1. The CDR3 has 14 residues. The V segment lost 4 bases and the J segment 10 bases; nucleotides outside the gene matches: 7. In germline, CDR1 is SGHRS, CDR2 YFSETQ. CDR3 coding DNA: TGCGCCAGCAGCCCAGACGGACAGGGATCACCCCTCCACTTT. Amino acid sequence: CASSPDGQGSPLHF.

This clone was observed a single time. This chain uses TRBV7-9 with TRBJ2-3; 9 nucleotides agree with TRBD2. From germline, CDR1 is SEHNR and CDR2 FQNEAQ (reference sequence). V was clipped by 5 bases and J by 3 bases; unmatched bases: 9. The CDR3 sequence is 16 residues long. The CDR3 coding sequence is TGTGCCAGCAGCCAACGACTAGCGGCCTCAACAGATACGCAGTATTTT. This gives the protein CASSQRLAASTDTQYF.

The genes are TRBV11-2 and TRBJ1-2; tentatively, D is TRBD1 (6 bases). The CDR3 length is 14 residues. The V and J ends lost 6 bases and 1 base respectively, with 12 bases between them. Germline V gene data show CDR1 as SGHAT and CDR2 as FQNNGV. The CDR3 nucleotides read TGTGCCAGCAGAGCCGGACAGCTTAACTATGGCTACACCTTC. Encoded protein: CASRAGQLNYGYTF.

The genes are TRBV10-3 and TRBJ1-5; D gene unclear. Looked up from germline, CDR1 is ENHRY and CDR2 is SYGVKD. Trimming shortened V by 0 bases and J by 3 bases, and 6 bases separated the two germline ends. The CDR3 has 14 amino acids. The CDR3 sequence: CAISESELNQPQHF. The CDR3 nucleotides read TGTGCCATCAGTGAGTCAGAACTCAATCAGCCCCAGCATTTT.

The CDR3 loop reads CASSQGRGGEQFF. CDR3 DNA sequence: TGTGCCAGCAGCCAAGGGCGGGGGGGTGAGCAGTTCTTC. V and J are TRBV3-1 (or the pseudogene TRBV3-2) and TRBJ2-1; 9 bases align to TRBD2. With V trimmed by 1 base and J by 9 bases, 1 base remained unmatched. This CDR3 has 13 residues. Per the germline V gene, CDR1 is LGHDT and CDR2 is YNNKEL (reference sequence).

The chain is built from TRBV5-3 and TRBJ2-2, with TRBD1 matching over 10 bases. TRBV5-3 is sorted into the ORF group, with uncertain function. The CDR3 totals 17 residues. Trimming took 0 bases from V and 3 from J; bases not matched to a gene: 5. DNA for the CDR3: TGTGCCAGAAGCTTGGCGGACAGGGGGATTGACACCGGGGAGCTGTTTTTT. Translating it yields CARSLADRGIDTGELFF.

The V call is TRBV7-9, the J call TRBJ2-7, with TRBD1 matching over 12 bases. The CDR3 has 15 amino acids. The germline V gene has CDR1 SEHNR and CDR2 FQNEAQ (reference sequence). J was trimmed by 5 bases and V by 5 bases; bases with no gene match: 7. CDR3 DNA: TGTGCCAGCAGCCCCGGGACAGGGGGCAAAAACGAGCAGTACTTC. Protein sequence: CASSPGTGGKNEQYF.

This clone has only a few counts. The gene calls are TRBV29-1 and TRBJ2-2; D is perhaps TRBD2 (6 bases). The germline CDR1 and CDR2 sequences are SQVTM and ANQGSEA. This CDR3 spans 13 amino acids. Trimming took off 7 bases at V and 6 bases at J, with 15 bases between the two ends. The CDR3 nucleotides are TGCAGCGCAGGGAGTTCGGGGGCCGGGGAGCTGTTTTTT. Translated, it gives CSAGSSGAGELFF.

The chain carries TRBV27 and TRBJ2-5, with D possibly matching TRBD2 (5 bases). Germline V lookup: CDR1 MNHEY, CDR2 SMNVEV (reference sequence). The CDR3 is 13 residues long. V dropped 5 bases and J dropped 2 bases, with 9 bases sitting between them. CDR3 coding DNA: TGTGCCAGCAGTACCGGGATTCAAGAGACCCAGTACTTC. Protein: CASSTGIQETQYF.

This sequence joins TRBV14 and TRBJ2-6, with D perhaps matching TRBD1 (5 bases). The V end was cut by 0 bases, the J end by 2 bases, with 11 bases between. The CDR3 is made up of 17 amino acids. Germline CDR1 is SGHDN and CDR2 is FVKESK. The CDR3 DNA reads as TGTGCCAGCAGCCAAGATTGGATCAGGGCTGGGGCCAACGTCCTGACTTTC. It codes for CASSQDWIRAGANVLTF.

The V call is TRBV6-6, the J call TRBJ2-6; TRBD1 matches 8 bases. Germline-derived CDR1 and CDR2 are MNHNY and SVGAGI (reference sequence). CDR3 length: 15 amino acids. V shed 5 bases, J shed 3 bases, and the junction held 3 bases outside the gene matches. The CDR3 protein is CASSGQGIGANVLTF. As DNA, the CDR3 is TGTGCCAGCAGTGGACAGGGCATTGGGGCCAACGTCCTGACTTTC.

The V call is TRBV4-3, the J call TRBJ2-1; the match to TRBD2 covers 15 bases. The V and J ends lost 4 bases and 8 bases, in that order; junction bases with no gene match: 9. This CDR3 has 17 residues. In germline, CDR1 is LGHNA, CDR2 YSLEER. The CDR3 DNA follows: TGCGCCAGCAGCCTGGGAATGAGGACTAGCGGGGGGGATGAGCAGTTCTTC. Its translation: CASSLGMRTSGGDEQFF.

V usage is TRBV7-9 and J usage is TRBJ1-2, with D possibly TRBD1 on 6 matching bases. Between the trimmed V and J ends, which lost 5 bases and 4 bases, there was a span of 11 bases. The length of the CDR3 is 13 residues. The germline V gene has CDR1 SEHNR and CDR2 FQNEAQ (reference sequence). The CDR3 DNA sequence: TGTGCCAGCAGCCCGGGGGGGGCCTATGGCTACACCTTC. Its translation is CASSPGGAYGYTF.

As regards this clone: One end of the junction is discordant with germline, which a read error may explain. V usage is TRBV18 and J usage is TRBJ1-1; perhaps TRBD1 as D (6 bases). The CDR3 loop spans 17 amino acids. Germline CDR1 reads KGHSH; CDR2 reads LQKENI. CDR3 nucleotide sequence: TGTGCCAGCTCATCACCCCGGGGCAGGGGTTCGAACACTGAAGCTTTCTTT. Its protein product is CASSSPRGRGSNTEAFF.

The chain employs TRBV6-6 and TRBJ1-2, with TRBD1 matching 8 bases. The V gene end was trimmed by 2 bases and the J gene end by 4 bases; junction bases not matched to a gene: 3. This CDR3 contains 14 residues. Germline-derived CDR1 and CDR2 are MNHNY and SVGAGI (reference sequence). CDR3 DNA: TGTGCCAGCAGTTACAATCAGGGGGCCTATGGCTACACCTTC. The encoded protein is CASSYNQGAYGYTF.

The chain links TRBV5-7 to TRBJ1-3, with D uncertain. TRBV5-7 counts as an open reading frame of uncertain function. V was pared by 2 bases and J by 2 bases, with 20 bases between. The CDR3 extends over 18 amino acids. CDR3: CASSFPGMMEGAGNTIYF. The CDR3 nucleotides read TGTGCCAGCAGCTTTCCGGGGATGATGGAGGGAGCTGGAAACACCATATATTTT.

This chain's CDR3 is CASSQRQGMGETQYF. CDR3 DNA sequence: TGTGCCAGCAGCCAGAGACAGGGTATGGGAGAGACCCAGTACTTC. J is TRBJ2-5 and V is TRBV14; 7 bases line up with TRBD1. This CDR3 comprises 15 residues. V lost 3 bases to trimming and J lost 4 bases; unmatched junction nucleotides: 8. From germline, CDR1 is SGHDN and CDR2 FVKESK.

The chain couples TRBV19 to TRBJ1-2, with D maybe TRBD1 (6 bases). In germline, CDR1 is LNHDA, CDR2 SQIVND (reference sequence). V lost 6 bases to trimming and J lost 4 bases, with 12 bases between them. This CDR3 is 13 amino acids long. CDR3 in DNA: TGTGCCAGTAGCGGACAGCTCTCCTATGGCTACACCTTC. Translation gives CASSGQLSYGYTF.

This rearrangement joins TRBV4-2 to TRBJ1-5; 8 bases map to TRBD1. This CDR3 contains 17 residues. Unmatched junction bases numbered 13, after V lost 0 bases and J lost 9 bases. Germline V CDR1 and CDR2: LGHNA, YNFKEQ. CDR3 in DNA: TGTGCCAGCAGCCAAGATATGTCCGGACAGGGCCTAGGGCCCCAGCATTTT. This translates into CASSQDMSGQGLGPQHF.

The genes are TRBV19 and TRBJ2-1, with 9 bases fitting TRBD1. There are 17 residues in the CDR3. J gave up 1 base and V 5 bases, and 9 bases lay outside the gene matches. Looked up from germline, CDR1 is LNHDA and CDR2 is SQIVND (reference sequence). The CDR3 loop is CASSFWDRVGSYNEQFF. The CDR3 region has the DNA TGTGCCAGTAGTTTCTGGGACAGGGTCGGTTCCTACAATGAGCAGTTCTTC.

This clone was seen a few times. The rearrangement joins TRBV7-8 to TRBJ2-7; a possible D gene is TRBD1 (6 bases). The germline V gene encodes CDR1 SGHVS and CDR2 FQNEAQ. Between the trimmed V and J ends, which lost 0 bases and 3 bases, there was a span of 18 bases. The length of the CDR3 is 17 residues. The CDR3 loop reads CASSLALGAGEIYEQYF. The CDR3 coding sequence is TGTGCCAGCAGCTTAGCGCTGGGGGCGGGCGAAATCTACGAGCAGTACTTC.